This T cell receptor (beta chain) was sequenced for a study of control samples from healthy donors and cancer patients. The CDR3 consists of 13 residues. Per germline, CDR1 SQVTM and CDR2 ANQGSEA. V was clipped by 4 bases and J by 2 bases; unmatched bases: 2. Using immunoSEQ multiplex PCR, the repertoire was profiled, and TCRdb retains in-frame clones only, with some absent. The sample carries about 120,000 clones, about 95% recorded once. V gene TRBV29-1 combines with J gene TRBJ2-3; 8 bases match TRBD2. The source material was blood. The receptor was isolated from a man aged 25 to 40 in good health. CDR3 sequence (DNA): TGCAGCGTTGGCGGGGGGCCCACAGATACGCAGTATTTT. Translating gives CSVGGGPTDTQYF.